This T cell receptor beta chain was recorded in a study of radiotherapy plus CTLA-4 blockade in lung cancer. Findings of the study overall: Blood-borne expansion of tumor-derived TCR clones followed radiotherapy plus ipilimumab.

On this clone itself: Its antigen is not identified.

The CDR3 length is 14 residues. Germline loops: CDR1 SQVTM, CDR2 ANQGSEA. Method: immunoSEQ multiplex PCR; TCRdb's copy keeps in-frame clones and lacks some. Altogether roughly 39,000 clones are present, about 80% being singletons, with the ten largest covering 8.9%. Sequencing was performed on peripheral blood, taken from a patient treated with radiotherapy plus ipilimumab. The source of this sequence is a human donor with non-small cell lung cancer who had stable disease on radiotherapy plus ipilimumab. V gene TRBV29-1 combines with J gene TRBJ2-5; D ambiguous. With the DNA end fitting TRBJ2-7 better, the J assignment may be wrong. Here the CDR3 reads CSVEEGTASYEQYF. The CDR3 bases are TGCAGCGTTGAAGAAGGCACAGCGTCCTACGAGCAGTACTTC.